This T cell receptor (beta chain) was recorded in a study of beta chain features in type 1 diabetes. About this clone: What it recognizes is unknown.

TCRB transcripts that were expressed got sequenced, as all of the isolated RNA had been reverse transcribed. Some clones are missing from TCRdb's copy, which holds only in-frame ones; the method was immunoSEQ multiplex PCR. The repertoire includes roughly 340,000 clones, roughly an eighth of them detected once, and 0.0085% to 0.012% sits in the top ten. Study-wide results and limits: Shorter TCRB CDR3s, moderately but significantly so, were found in Type 1 diabetes patients in all four CD4+ subsets.

Around 0.12 L of blood, on average, came from one heparinised draw per donor. There are 15 residues in the CDR3. CDR1 is SEHNR and CDR2 is FQNEAQ in the germline V gene (reference sequence). Trimming took 8 bases from V and 1 from J, leaving 16 bases between them. The chain employs TRBV7-9 and TRBJ2-3; a weak D match, TRBD1 (6 bases). The receptor was derived from a woman in her late teens or twenties with type 1 diabetes. Sequenced: naive CD4+ T cells from blood. CDR3 coding DNA: TGTGCCAGCGGGCTTGCAGGGGTTCGCACAGATACGCAGTATTTT. Translation gives CASGLAGVRTDTQYF.